A selection of T cell receptor beta chains follows, all from one sample in a study of graft-versus-host responses after intestinal transplantation. Produced via immunoSEQ multiplex PCR; TCRdb's table is partial and in-frame only. The sample has around 50,000 clones, about 90% seen once. Sample: PBMCs, taken 26 days after transplant. These receptors all stem from a human patient who received an intestinal transplant, so some T cells may come from the graft donor. Both conserved end residues are part of each CDR3. D genes are given only for firm matches. Only part of the rows carry a size: once, few, many, or a class if the clone is expanded.

d_gene	v_gene	abundance	j_gene	CDR3aa	CDR3nt
NA	TRBV27	once	TRBJ2-3	CASRYLLSNSTDTQYF	TGTGCCAGCAGATATCTATTATCTAATAGCACAGATACGCAGTATTTT
NA	TRBV15	NA	TRBJ2-5	CATSRDFSLRETQYF	TGTGCCACCAGCAGAGATTTTTCCCTCCGGGAGACCCAGTACTTC
NA	TRBV2	NA	TRBJ2-1	CASRGGTEQFF	TGTGCCAGCAGAGGAGGGACTGAGCAGTTCTTC
NA	TRBV27	NA	TRBJ1-5	CASSASVGGLGQPQHF	TGTGCCAGCAGTGCCTCCGTCGGGGGGCTGGGGCAGCCCCAGCATTTT
TRBD2	TRBV5-1	NA	TRBJ2-2	CASSLTSGGTGELFF	TGCGCCAGCAGCTTGACTAGCGGGGGCACCGGGGAGCTGTTTTTT
TRBD1	TRBV7-9	NA	TRBJ2-5	CASSVIPGRGQETQYF	TGTGCCAGCAGTGTAATCCCAGGCAGGGGGCAAGAGACCCAGTACTTC
NA	TRBV19	NA	TRBJ1-5	CASSGQGFQPQHF	TGTGCCAGTAGCGGGCAGGGGTTTCAGCCCCAGCATTTT
TRBD1	TRBV6-1	NA	TRBJ2-1	CASTRQGAFNEQFF	TGTGCCAGCACTAGACAGGGGGCATTCAATGAGCAGTTCTTC
TRBD1	TRBV25-1	NA	TRBJ1-5	CASSTGVQPQHF	TGTGCCAGCTCGACAGGGGTTCAGCCCCAGCATTTT
TRBD1	TRBV29-1	NA	TRBJ2-7	CSVHRGEEQYF	TGCAGCGTACACAGGGGGGAAGAGCAGTACTTC
TRBD1	TRBV27	NA	TRBJ2-1	CASSSHSGTVSVNEQFF	TGTGCCAGCAGTTCACACTCCGGGACAGTTTCTGTCAATGAGCAGTTCTTC
NA	TRBV27	NA	TRBJ2-7	CASSLRGPTTYEQYF	TGTGCCAGCAGTTTGCGGGGTCCCACAACCTACGAGCAGTACTTC
NA	TRBV5-6	NA	TRBJ2-2	CASSLSAPTGELFF	TGTGCCAGCAGCTTGAGTGCGCCCACCGGGGAGCTGTTTTTT
NA	TRBV7-8	NA	TRBJ1-6	CASSLEVSGLVYNSPLHF	TGTGCCAGCAGCTTAGAGGTATCAGGACTCGTGTATAATTCACCCCTCCACTTT
TRBD1	TRBV7-8	once	TRBJ1-1	CASSLVDRGNTEAFF	TGTGCCAGCAGCTTAGTGGACAGGGGGAACACTGAAGCTTTCTTT
NA	TRBV27	NA	TRBJ1-6	CASRQDWSNSPLHF	TGTGCCAGCAGACAGGATTGGTCAAATTCACCCCTCCACTTT
NA	TRBV7-8	NA	TRBJ2-7	CASSLGQAESSYEQYF	TGTGCCAGCAGCTTAGGACAGGCCGAGAGCTCCTACGAGCAGTACTTC
TRBD1	TRBV5-1	NA	TRBJ2-1	CASSFSRDRGNEQFF	TGCGCCAGCAGCTTCTCCCGGGACAGGGGCAATGAGCAGTTCTTC
TRBD2	TRBV2	once	TRBJ2-7	CACYSGASYEQYF	TGTGCCTGCTATAGCGGGGCCTCCTACGAGCAGTACTTC
TRBD1	TRBV7-8	NA	TRBJ2-2	CASSYPGTGNTGELFF	TGTGCCAGCAGTTACCCCGGGACAGGGAACACCGGGGAGCTGTTTTTT
NA	TRBV2	NA	TRBJ2-7	CASSEGQKIVYEQYF	TGTGCCAGCAGTGAAGGACAGAAGATAGTATACGAGCAGTACTTC
NA	TRBV29-1	NA	TRBJ2-1	CSVAQGRINEQFF	TGCAGCGTTGCGCAGGGAAGAATCAATGAGCAGTTCTTC
NA	TRBV9	NA	TRBJ2-3	CASSPRGRGPDTQYF	TGTGCCAGCAGCCCCAGGGGAAGAGGTCCAGATACGCAGTATTTT
NA	TRBV7-9	NA	TRBJ2-3	CASSLSSTTDTQYF	TGTGCCAGCAGCTTAAGCTCTACCACAGATACGCAGTATTTT
NA	TRBV11-2	NA	TRBJ2-5	CASSLVVEYFGETQYF	TGTGCCAGCAGCTTAGTTGTTGAGTACTTCGGGGAGACCCAGTACTTC
TRBD1	TRBV5-6	NA	TRBJ1-6	CASRTGVPNSPLHF	TGTGCCAGCAGAACAGGGGTACCAAATTCACCCCTCCACTTT